Below, 13 T cell receptor beta chains from the same sample are listed, as sequenced in a study of blood T cell repertoires in COVID-19. Using immunoSEQ multiplex PCR, the repertoire was profiled, and TCRdb retains in-frame clones only, with some absent. The repertoire holds around 60,000 clones, with 65% to 90% as singletons. The sequenced sample consisted of peripheral blood. The receptors derive from a woman of 80 years or more with active or convalescent COVID-19.

The chain carries TRBV28 and TRBJ1-2, with 8 bases aligning to TRBD1. This CDR3 region has 15 residues. Germline CDR1 and CDR2: MDHEN and SYDVKM. With V trimmed by 3 bases and J by 1 base, 4 bases remained unmatched. CDR3 loop: CASSLLGQGNYGYTF. As DNA, the CDR3 is TGTGCCAGCAGTTTGCTTGGACAGGGTAACTATGGCTACACCTTC.

The CDR3, as DNA: TGCGCCAGCAGCTTGACTAGCGATGTGACAGATACGCAGTATTTT. It codes for CASSLTSDVTDTQYF. This rearrangement joins TRBV5-1 to TRBJ2-3, with 7 bases that match TRBD2. J gave up 3 bases and V 1 base, and 5 bases lay outside the gene matches. The CDR3 contains 15 residues. Per the germline V gene, CDR1 is SGHRS and CDR2 is YFSETQ.

The rearrangement joins TRBV7-2 to TRBJ1-3, with a possible D match to TRBD1 (5 bases). Trimming removed 1 base from V and 0 bases from J, with 10 bases in between. CDR1 and CDR2 (germline): SGHTA, FQGNSA. This CDR3 spans 16 amino acids. CDR3 amino acids: CASSLEAGFSGNTIYF. CDR3 DNA: TGTGCCAGCAGCTTAGAGGCAGGGTTCTCTGGAAACACCATATATTTT.

The J gene is TRBJ1-5, the V gene TRBV27; 9 nucleotides line up with TRBD1. This CDR3 has 15 residues. The germline CDR1 and CDR2 sequences are MNHEY and SMNVEV (reference sequence). Trimming at V came to 1 base and at J to 6 bases, leaving 4 bases not matched to a gene. DNA for the CDR3: TGTGCCAGCAGTTTATTTGCGACAGGGGGTCAGCCCCAGCATTTT. It specifies CASSLFATGGQPQHF.

The V gene is TRBV15, the J gene TRBJ2-2; possible D gene TRBD1, 6 bases. The CDR3 length is 15 residues. The germline V and J ends were trimmed by 8 bases and 4 bases, with 17 bases remaining between them. The germline V gene has CDR1 LNHNV and CDR2 YYDKDF (reference sequence). The CDR3 DNA reads TGTGCCACCGGGGCGAGGAAGGGGGTCACCGGGGAGCTGTTTTTT. This translates into CATGARKGVTGELFF.

The chain uses TRBV7-6 and TRBJ1-5; the match to TRBD1 covers 7 bases. This CDR3 region has 17 residues. The ends lost 2 bases at V and 0 bases at J; junction bases unmatched: 7. Germline CDR1 reads SGHVS; CDR2 reads FNYEAQ. The CDR3 is CASSLYAGGNSNQPQHF. CDR3 DNA: TGTGCCAGCAGCTTATACGCAGGGGGGAATAGCAATCAGCCCCAGCATTTT.

The V call is TRBV5-4, the J call TRBJ2-7, with 11 bases that match TRBD1. Per the germline V gene, CDR1 is SGHNT and CDR2 is YYREEE (reference sequence). This CDR3 contains 17 residues. V was clipped by 3 bases and J by 6 bases; unmatched bases: 14. The CDR3 is CASSSRFGTGGRLEQYF. CDR3 DNA sequence: TGTGCCAGCAGCTCCCGTTTTGGGACAGGGGGACGCCTCGAGCAGTACTTC.

Only a few counts were recorded for this clone. The gene calls are TRBV19 and TRBJ2-2; D unclear. The V gene lost 7 bases and the J gene lost 6 bases, with 9 bases spanning the gap. The CDR3 is made up of 12 amino acids. Germline lookup yields CDR1 LNHDA and CDR2 SQIVND (reference sequence). CDR3 in amino acids: CASTRLAGELFF. The CDR3 region has the DNA TGTGCCAGTACCCGGTTGGCCGGGGAGCTGTTTTTT. The full variable domain, rest sourced from reference TRBV19 and TRBJ2-2, is DGGITQSPKYLFRKEGQNVTLSCEQNLNHDAMYWYRQDPGQGLRLIYYSQIVNDFQKGDIAEGYSVSREKKESFPLTVTSAQKNPTAFYLCASTRLAGELFFGEGSRLTVL.

The chain recombines TRBV6-6 with TRBJ1-2, with D perhaps matching TRBD1 (5 bases). The CDR3 spans 14 residues. Germline V gene data show CDR1 as MNHNY and CDR2 as SVGAGI (reference sequence). With 2 bases removed from V and 1 base from J, the gap between germline ends came to 8 bases. The CDR3 DNA reads TGTGCCAGCAGTTACGGGGCTAGTAACTATGGCTACACCTTC. Translation: CASSYGASNYGYTF.

This clone is a singleton in its sample. V is TRBV23-1 and J is TRBJ2-6, with a tentative D call TRBD1 (6 bases). TRBV23-1 is designated an ORF whose function remains uncertain. CDR3 length equals 13 residues. The V end was cut by 3 bases, the J end by 11 bases, with 11 bases between. CDR3 nucleotide sequence: TGCGCCAGCAGTCACCGACAGGAGGACGTCCTGACTTTC. Its translation is CASSHRQEDVLTF.

The chain couples TRBV28 to TRBJ2-2, with D perhaps TRBD1 (5 bases). CDR3 length: 14 amino acids. Deletions cut 6 bases from V and 5 bases from J, with 13 bases between. Per germline, CDR1 MDHEN and CDR2 SYDVKM. Written as DNA, the CDR3 is TGTGCCAGCAGATATGGACAACGGACCGGGGAGCTGTTTTTT. Its translation is CASRYGQRTGELFF.

The rearrangement joins TRBV28 to TRBJ1-2; 11 bases agree with TRBD1. The CDR3 is made up of 13 amino acids. The ends lost 6 bases at V and 8 bases at J; junction bases unmatched: 5. Germline-derived CDR1 and CDR2 are MDHEN and SYDVKM. Here the CDR3 DNA reads TGTGCCAGCAGAAGGACAGGGGGCGGAGGCTACACCTTC. This sequence encodes CASRRTGGGGYTF.

This clone occurred once. V gene TRBV23-1 combines with J gene TRBJ1-2; D possibly corresponds to TRBD1 (5 bases). TRBV23-1 is placed among ORFs of uncertain function. Trimming took off 7 bases at V and 6 bases at J, with 18 bases between the two ends. The CDR3 contains 14 residues. CDR3 bases: TGCGCCAGCACCCTTACGTGGGGGGAGGATGGCTACACCTTC. As protein: CASTLTWGEDGYTF.